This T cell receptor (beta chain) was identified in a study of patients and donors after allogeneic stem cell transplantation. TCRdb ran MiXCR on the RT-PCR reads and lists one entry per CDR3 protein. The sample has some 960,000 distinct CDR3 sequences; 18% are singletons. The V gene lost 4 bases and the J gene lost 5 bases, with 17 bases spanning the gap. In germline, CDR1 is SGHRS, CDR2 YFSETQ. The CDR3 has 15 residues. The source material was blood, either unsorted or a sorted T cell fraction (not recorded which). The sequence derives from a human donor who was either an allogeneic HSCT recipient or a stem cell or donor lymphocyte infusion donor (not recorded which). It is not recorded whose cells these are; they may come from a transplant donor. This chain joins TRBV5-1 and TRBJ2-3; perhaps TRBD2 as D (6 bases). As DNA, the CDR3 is TGCGCCAGCAGCCTGGGGCGGGGCGGGCAAGATACGCAGTATTTT. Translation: CASSLGRGGQDTQYF.